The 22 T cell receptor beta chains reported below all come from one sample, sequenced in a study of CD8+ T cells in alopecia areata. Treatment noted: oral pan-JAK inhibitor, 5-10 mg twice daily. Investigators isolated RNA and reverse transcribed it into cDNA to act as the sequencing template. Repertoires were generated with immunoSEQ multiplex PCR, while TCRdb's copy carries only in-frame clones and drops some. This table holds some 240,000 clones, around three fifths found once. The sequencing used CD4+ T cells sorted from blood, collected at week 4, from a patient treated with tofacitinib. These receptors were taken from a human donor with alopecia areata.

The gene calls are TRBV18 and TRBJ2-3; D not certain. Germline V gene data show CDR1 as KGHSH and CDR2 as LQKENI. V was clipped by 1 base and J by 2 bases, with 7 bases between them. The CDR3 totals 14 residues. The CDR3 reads CASSPQHLTDTQYF. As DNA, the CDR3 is TGTGCCAGCTCACCACAACACCTCACAGATACGCAGTATTTT.

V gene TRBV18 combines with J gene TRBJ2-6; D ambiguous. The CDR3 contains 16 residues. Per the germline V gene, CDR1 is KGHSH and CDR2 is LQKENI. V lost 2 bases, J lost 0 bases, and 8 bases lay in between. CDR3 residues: CASSPLALSGANVLTF. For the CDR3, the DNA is TGTGCCAGCTCACCATTGGCACTCTCTGGGGCCAACGTCCTGACTTTC.

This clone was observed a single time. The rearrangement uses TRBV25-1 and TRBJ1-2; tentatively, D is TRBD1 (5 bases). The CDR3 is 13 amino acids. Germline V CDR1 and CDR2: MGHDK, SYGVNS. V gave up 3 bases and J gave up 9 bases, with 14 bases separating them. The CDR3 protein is CASSDVPGISYTF. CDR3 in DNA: TGTGCCAGCAGTGATGTGCCAGGGATAAGCTACACCTTC.

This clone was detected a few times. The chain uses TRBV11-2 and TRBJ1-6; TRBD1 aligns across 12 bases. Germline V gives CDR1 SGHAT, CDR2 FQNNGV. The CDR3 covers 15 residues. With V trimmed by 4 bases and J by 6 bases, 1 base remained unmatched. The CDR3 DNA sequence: TGTGCCAGCAGCTGGGGACAGGGGGCTAATTCACCCCTCCACTTT. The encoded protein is CASSWGQGANSPLHF.

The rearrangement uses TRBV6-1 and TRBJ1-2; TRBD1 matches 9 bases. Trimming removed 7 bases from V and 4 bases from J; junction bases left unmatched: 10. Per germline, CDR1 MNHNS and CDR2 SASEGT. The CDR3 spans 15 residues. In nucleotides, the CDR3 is TGTGCCAGCACCCTAGGGGGGACAGGGATCTATGGCTACACCTTC. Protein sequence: CASTLGGTGIYGYTF.

CDR3 nucleotide sequence: TGTGCCAGCAGCGTAGTGGCAGTTAATACGAACACTGAAGCTTTCTTT. Residues: CASSVVAVNTNTEAFF. This rearrangement joins TRBV9 to TRBJ1-1, with D unresolved. The germline V and J ends were trimmed by 0 bases and 1 base, with 13 bases remaining between them. Germline CDR1 SGDLS, CDR2 YYNGEE. The CDR3 runs to 16 residues.

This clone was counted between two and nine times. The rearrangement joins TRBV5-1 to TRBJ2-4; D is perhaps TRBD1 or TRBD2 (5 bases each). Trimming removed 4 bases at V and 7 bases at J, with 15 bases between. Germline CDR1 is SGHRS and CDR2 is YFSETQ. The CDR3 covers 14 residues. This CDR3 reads CASSHRDLGNIQYF. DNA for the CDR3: TGCGCCAGCAGCCACCGGGACCTGGGGAACATTCAGTACTTC.

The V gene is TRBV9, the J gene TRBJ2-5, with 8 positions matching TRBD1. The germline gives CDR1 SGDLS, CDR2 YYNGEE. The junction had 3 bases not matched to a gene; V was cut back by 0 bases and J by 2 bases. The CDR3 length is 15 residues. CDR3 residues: CASSVGGTGQETQYF. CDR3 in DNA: TGTGCCAGCAGCGTAGGTGGGACAGGACAAGAGACCCAGTACTTC.

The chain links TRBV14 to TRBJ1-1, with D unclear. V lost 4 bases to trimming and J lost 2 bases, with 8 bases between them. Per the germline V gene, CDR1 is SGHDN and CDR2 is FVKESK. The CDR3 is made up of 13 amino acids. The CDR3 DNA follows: TGTGCCAGCAGCCGAACCCGTAACACTGAAGCTTTCTTT. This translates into CASSRTRNTEAFF. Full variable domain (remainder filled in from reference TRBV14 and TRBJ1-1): EAGVTQFPSHSVIEKGQTVTLRCDPISGHDNLYWYRRVMGKEIKFLLHFVKESKQDESGMPNNRFLAERTGGTYSTLKVQPAELEDSGVYFCASSRTRNTEAFFGQGTRLTVV.

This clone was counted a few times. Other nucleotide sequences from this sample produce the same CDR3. The CDR3 is CSVAPGQETQYF. In DNA form, the CDR3 reads TGCAGCGTTGCTCCAGGGCAAGAGACCCAGTACTTC. The chain uses TRBV29-1 and TRBJ2-5, with a possible D match to TRBD1 (5 bases). The CDR3 is 12 residues long. Between the trimmed V and J ends, which lost 4 bases and 2 bases, there was a span of 8 bases. CDR1 is SQVTM, CDR2 ANQGSEA, per germline.

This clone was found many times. CDR3 bases: TGTGCCAGCGGGGGACTAGCCGGGGAGCTGTTTTTT. Amino acids: CASGGLAGELFF. The rearrangement uses TRBV7-9 and TRBJ2-2; 8 bases match TRBD2. This CDR3 contains 12 residues. V lost 8 bases and J lost 6; bases outside the gene matches: 2. From germline, CDR1 is SEHNR and CDR2 FQNEAQ (reference sequence).

CDR3 in DNA: TGTGCCAGCAGGCGGGAGAGGGGCAATCAGCCCCAGCATTTT. This gives the protein CASRRERGNQPQHF. The V gene is TRBV2, the J gene TRBJ1-5; no clear D gene. Trimming removed 6 bases at V and 2 bases at J, with 11 bases between. Per germline, CDR1 SNHLY and CDR2 FYNNEI. This CDR3 has 14 residues.

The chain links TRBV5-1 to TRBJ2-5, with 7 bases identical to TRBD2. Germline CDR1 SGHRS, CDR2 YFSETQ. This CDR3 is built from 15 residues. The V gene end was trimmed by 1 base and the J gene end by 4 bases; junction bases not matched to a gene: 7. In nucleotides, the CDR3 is TGCGCCAGCAGCTTGCAGTCATCGGGGGGAGAGACCCAGTACTTC. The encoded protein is CASSLQSSGGETQYF.

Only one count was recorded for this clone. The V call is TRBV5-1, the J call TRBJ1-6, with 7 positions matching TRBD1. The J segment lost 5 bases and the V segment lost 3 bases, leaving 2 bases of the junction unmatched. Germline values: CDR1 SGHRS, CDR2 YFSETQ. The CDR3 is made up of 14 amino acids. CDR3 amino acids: CASSSQGNNSPLHF. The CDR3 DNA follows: TGCGCCAGCAGCTCACAGGGGAATAATTCACCCCTCCACTTT.

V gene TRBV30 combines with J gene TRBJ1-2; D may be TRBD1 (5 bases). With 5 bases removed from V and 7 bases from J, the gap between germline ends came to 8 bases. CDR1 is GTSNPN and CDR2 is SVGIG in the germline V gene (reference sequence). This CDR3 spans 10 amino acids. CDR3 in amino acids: CAWGTGGYTF. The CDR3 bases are TGTGCCTGGGGTACAGGTGGCTACACCTTC.

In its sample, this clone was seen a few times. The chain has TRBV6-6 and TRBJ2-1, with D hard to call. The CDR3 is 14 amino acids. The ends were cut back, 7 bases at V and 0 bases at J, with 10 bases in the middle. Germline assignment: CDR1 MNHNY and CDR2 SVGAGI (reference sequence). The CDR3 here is CASTRGRSYNEQFF. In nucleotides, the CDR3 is TGTGCCAGCACCCGCGGTCGCTCCTACAATGAGCAGTTCTTC.

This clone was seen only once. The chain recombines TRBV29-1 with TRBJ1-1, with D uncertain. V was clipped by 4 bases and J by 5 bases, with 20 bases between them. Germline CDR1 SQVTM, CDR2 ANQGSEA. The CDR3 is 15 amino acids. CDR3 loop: CSVGPLRGRRTEAFF. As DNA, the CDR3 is TGCAGCGTTGGCCCGCTACGGGGTCGAAGGACTGAAGCTTTCTTT.

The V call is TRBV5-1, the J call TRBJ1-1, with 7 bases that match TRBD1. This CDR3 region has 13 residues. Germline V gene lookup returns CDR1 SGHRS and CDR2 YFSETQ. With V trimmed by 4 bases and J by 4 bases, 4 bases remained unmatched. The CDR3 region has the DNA TGCGCCAGCAGCGGGGACAGTTTCACTGAAGCTTTCTTT. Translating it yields CASSGDSFTEAFF.

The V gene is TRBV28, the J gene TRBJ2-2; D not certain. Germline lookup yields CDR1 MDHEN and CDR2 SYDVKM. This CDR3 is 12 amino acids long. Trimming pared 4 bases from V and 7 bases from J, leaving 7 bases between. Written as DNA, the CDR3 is TGTGCCAGCAGTTCCGCCATCGGGGAGCTGTTTTTT. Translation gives CASSSAIGELFF.

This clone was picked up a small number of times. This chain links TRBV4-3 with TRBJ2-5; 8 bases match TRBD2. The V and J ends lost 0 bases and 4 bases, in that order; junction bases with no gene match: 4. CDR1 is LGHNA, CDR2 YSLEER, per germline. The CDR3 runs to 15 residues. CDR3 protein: CASSQEPGGVETQYF. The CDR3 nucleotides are TGCGCCAGCAGCCAAGAACCGGGGGGGGTAGAGACCCAGTACTTC.

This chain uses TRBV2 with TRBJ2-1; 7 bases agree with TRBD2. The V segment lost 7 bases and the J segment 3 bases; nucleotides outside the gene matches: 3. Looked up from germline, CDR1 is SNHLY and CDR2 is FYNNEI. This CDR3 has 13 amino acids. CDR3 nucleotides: TGTGCCAGCACTAGCGGACTCTACAATGAGCAGTTCTTC. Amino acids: CASTSGLYNEQFF.

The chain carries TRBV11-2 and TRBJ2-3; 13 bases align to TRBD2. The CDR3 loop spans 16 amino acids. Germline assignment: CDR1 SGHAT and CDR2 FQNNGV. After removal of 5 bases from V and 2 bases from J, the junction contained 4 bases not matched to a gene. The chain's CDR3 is CASSTGTSGNTDTQYF. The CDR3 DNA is TGTGCCAGCAGCACCGGGACTAGCGGGAACACAGATACGCAGTATTTT.